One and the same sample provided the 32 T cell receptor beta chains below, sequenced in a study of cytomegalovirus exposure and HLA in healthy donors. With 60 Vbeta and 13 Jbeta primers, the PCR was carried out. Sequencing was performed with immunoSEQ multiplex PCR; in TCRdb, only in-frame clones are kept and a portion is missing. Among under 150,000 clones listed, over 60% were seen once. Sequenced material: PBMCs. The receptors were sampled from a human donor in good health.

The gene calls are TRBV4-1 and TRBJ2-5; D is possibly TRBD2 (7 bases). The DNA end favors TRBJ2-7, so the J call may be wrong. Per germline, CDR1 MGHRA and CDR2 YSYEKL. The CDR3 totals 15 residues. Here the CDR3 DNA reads TGCGCCAGCAGCCCTGGGAGGGGGGGGGTCTACGAGCAGTACTTC. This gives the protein CASSPGRGGVYEQYF.

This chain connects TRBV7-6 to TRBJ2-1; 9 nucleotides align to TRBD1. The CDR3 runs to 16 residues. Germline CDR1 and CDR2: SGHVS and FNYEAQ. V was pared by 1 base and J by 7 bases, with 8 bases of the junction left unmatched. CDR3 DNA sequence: TGTGCCAGCAGCTTAGTCGCGGGACAGGGTTTGAATGAGCAGTTCTTC. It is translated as CASSLVAGQGLNEQFF. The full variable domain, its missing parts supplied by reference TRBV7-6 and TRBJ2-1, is GAGVSQSPRYKVTKRGQDVALRCDPISGHVSLYWYRQALGQGPEFLTYFNYEAQQDKSGLPNDRFSAERPEGSISTLTIQRTEQRDSAMYRCASSLVAGQGLNEQFFGPGTRLTVL.

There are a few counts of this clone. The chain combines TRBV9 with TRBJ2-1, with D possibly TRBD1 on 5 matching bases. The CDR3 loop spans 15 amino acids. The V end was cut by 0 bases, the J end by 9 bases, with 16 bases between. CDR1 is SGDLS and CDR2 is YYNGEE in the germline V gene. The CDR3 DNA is TGTGCCAGCAGCGTAGTGGCGGACACAAGTGGTGAGCAGTTCTTC. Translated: CASSVVADTSGEQFF.

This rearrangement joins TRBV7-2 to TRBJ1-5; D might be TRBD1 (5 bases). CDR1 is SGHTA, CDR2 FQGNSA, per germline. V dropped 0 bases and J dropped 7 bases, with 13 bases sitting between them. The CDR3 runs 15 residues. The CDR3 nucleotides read TGTGCCAGCAGCTTAGCGGGACTAGGGGCCCAGCCCCAGCATTTT. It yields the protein CASSLAGLGAQPQHF.

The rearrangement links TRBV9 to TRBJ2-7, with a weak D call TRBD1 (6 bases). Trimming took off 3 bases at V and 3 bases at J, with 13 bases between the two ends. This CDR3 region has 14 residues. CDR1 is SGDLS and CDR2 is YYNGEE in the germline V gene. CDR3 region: CASSATGHIYEQYF. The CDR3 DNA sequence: TGTGCCAGCAGCGCGACAGGCCATATCTACGAGCAGTACTTC.

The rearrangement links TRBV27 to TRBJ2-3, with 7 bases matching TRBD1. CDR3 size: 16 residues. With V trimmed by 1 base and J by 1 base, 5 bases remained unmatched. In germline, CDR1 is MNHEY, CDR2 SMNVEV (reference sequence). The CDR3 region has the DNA TGTGCCAGCAGTTTATTTCCAGGGGGACGCACAGATACGCAGTATTTT. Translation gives CASSLFPGGRTDTQYF.

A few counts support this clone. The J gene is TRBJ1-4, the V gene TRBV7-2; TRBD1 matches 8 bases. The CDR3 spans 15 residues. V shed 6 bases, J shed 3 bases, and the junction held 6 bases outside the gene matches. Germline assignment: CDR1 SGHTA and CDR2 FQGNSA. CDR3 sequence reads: CASRMLQGANEKLFF. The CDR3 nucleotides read TGTGCCAGCAGGATGTTACAGGGGGCTAATGAAAAACTGTTTTTT.

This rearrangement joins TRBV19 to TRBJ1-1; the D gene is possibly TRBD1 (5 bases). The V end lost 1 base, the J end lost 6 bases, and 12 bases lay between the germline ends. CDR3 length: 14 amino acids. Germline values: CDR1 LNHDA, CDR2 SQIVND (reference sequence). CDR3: CASSIGFAGAEAFF. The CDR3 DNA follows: TGTGCCAGTAGTATAGGTTTTGCGGGGGCTGAAGCTTTCTTT. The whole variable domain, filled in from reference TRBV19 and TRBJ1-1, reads DGGITQSPKYLFRKEGQNVTLSCEQNLNHDAMYWYRQDPGQGLRLIYYSQIVNDFQKGDIAEGYSVSREKKESFPLTVTSAQKNPTAFYLCASSIGFAGAEAFFGQGTRLTVV.

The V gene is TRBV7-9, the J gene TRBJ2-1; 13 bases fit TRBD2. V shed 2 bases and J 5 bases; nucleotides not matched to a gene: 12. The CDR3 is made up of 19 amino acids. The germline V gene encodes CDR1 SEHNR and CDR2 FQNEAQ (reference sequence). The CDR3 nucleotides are TGTGCCAGCAGCTTAATTTTTGGACTAGCGGGGGTGCTAAACAATGAGCAGTTCTTC. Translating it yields CASSLIFGLAGVLNNEQFF.

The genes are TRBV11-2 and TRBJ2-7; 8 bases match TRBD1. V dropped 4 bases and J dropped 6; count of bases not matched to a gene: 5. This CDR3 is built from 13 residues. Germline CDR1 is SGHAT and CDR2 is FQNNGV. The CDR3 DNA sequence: TGTGCCAGCAGCTATGACAGGGGTCGCGAGCAGTACTTC. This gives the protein CASSYDRGREQYF.

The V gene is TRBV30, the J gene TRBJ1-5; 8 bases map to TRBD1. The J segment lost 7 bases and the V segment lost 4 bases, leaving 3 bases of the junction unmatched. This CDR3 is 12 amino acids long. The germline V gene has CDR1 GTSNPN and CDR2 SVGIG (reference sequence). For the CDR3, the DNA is TGTGCCTGGAATAACAGGGGGCAGCCCCAGCATTTT. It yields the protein CAWNNRGQPQHF.

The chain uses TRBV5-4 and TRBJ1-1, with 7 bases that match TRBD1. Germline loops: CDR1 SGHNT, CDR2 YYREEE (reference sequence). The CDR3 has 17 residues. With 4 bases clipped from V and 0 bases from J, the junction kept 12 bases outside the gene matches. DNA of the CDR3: TGTGCCAGCAGCCAGTACAGGGGCGTCCCTATGAACACTGAAGCTTTCTTT. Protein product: CASSQYRGVPMNTEAFF.

CDR3 region: CASSVDGQTYEQYF. CDR3 nucleotides: TGTGCCAGCAGCGTAGATGGGCAGACCTACGAGCAGTACTTC. This chain links TRBV9 with TRBJ2-7, with no clear D. CDR3 length equals 14 residues. Germline V gene lookup returns CDR1 SGDLS and CDR2 YYNGEE. Trimming stripped 0 bases from V and 2 bases from J, with 9 bases between.

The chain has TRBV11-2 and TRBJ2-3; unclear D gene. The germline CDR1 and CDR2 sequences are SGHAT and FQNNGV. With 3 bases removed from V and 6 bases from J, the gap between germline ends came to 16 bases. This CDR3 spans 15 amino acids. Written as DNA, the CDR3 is TGTGCCAGCAGCTTGGTTTTCTCTCTGAGGGATACGCAGTATTTT. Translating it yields CASSLVFSLRDTQYF.

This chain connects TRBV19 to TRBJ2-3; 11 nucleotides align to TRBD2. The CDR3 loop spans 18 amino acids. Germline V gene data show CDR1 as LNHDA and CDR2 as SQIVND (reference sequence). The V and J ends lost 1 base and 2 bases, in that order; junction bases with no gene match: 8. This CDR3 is CASSIGLAGGLFTDTQYF. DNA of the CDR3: TGTGCCAGTAGTATAGGCCTAGCGGGGGGTCTGTTCACAGATACGCAGTATTTT. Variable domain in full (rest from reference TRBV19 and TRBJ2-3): DGGITQSPKYLFRKEGQNVTLSCEQNLNHDAMYWYRQDPGQGLRLIYYSQIVNDFQKGDIAEGYSVSREKKESFPLTVTSAQKNPTAFYLCASSIGLAGGLFTDTQYFGPGTRLTVL.

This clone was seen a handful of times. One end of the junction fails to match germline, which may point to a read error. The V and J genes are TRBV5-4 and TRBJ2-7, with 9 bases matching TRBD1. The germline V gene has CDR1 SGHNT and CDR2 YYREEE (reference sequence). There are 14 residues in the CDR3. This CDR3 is CASSYTGGATAQNF. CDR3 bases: TGTGCCAGCAGCTACACAGGGGGCGCGACGGCACAGAACTTC.

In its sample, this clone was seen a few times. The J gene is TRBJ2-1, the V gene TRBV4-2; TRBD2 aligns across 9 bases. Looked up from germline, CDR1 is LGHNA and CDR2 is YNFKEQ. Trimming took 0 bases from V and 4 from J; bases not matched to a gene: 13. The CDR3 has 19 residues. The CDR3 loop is CASSQDWASGKAFYNEQFF. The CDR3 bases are TGTGCCAGCAGCCAAGATTGGGCTAGCGGGAAAGCCTTTTACAATGAGCAGTTCTTC.

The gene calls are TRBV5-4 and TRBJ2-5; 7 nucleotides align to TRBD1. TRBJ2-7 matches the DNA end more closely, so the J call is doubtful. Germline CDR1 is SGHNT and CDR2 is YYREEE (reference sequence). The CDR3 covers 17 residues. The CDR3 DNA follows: TGTGCCAGCAGCTTGGCCTCGTGGACAGGATTGACCTACGAGCAGTACTTC. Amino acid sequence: CASSLASWTGLTYEQYF.

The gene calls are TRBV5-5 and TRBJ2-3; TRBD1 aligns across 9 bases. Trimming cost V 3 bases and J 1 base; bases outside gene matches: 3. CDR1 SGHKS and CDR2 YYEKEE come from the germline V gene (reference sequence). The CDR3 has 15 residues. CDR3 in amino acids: CASSYRGRGTDTQYF. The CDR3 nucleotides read TGTGCCAGCAGCTACAGGGGGCGCGGCACAGATACGCAGTATTTT.

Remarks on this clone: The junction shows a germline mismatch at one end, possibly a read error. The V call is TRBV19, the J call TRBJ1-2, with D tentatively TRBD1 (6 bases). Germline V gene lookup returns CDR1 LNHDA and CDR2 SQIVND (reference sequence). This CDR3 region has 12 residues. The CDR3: CASSKGDYRYTF. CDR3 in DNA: TGTGCCAGTAGTAAGGGGGACTATCGCTACACCTTC.

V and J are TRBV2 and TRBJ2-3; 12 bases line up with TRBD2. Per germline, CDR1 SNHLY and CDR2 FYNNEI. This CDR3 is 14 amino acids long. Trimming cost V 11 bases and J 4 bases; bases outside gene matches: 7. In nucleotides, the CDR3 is TGTGCCTTTCGACTAGCGGGGGAGTCAGATACGCAGTATTTT. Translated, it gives CAFRLAGESDTQYF.

The CDR3 reads CASSPSGFSTEAFF. CDR3 DNA: TGTGCCAGCTCACCATCAGGATTCAGCACTGAAGCTTTCTTT. The genes are TRBV18 and TRBJ1-1; D is uncertain. The germline V gene encodes CDR1 KGHSH and CDR2 LQKENI. The CDR3 is 14 amino acids. Deletions cut 2 bases from V and 4 bases from J, with 11 bases between.

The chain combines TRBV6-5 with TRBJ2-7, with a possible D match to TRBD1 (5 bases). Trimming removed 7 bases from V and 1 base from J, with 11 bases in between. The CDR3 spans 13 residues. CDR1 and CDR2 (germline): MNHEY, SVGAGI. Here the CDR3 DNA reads TGTGCCAGCAAGTGGCCAGGGTCCTACGAGCAGTACTTC. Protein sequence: CASKWPGSYEQYF.

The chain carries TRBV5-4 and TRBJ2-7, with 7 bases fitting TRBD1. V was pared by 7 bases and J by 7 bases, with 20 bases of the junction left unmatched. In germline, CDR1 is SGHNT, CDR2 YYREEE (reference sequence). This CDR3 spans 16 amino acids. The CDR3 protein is CASGETRGLMGLEQYF. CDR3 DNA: TGTGCCAGCGGCGAAACCAGGGGGTTGATGGGGCTGGAGCAGTACTTC.

CDR3 sequence reads: CASSILQGLGANVLTF. In DNA form, the CDR3 reads TGTGCCAGTAGTATCCTCCAGGGCCTTGGGGCCAACGTCCTGACTTTC. The chain links TRBV19 to TRBJ2-6; possible D gene TRBD1, 5 bases. The CDR3 spans 16 residues. Germline V gene sequence: CDR1 LNHDA, CDR2 SQIVND (reference sequence). The V and J ends lost 3 bases and 3 bases respectively, with 12 bases between them.

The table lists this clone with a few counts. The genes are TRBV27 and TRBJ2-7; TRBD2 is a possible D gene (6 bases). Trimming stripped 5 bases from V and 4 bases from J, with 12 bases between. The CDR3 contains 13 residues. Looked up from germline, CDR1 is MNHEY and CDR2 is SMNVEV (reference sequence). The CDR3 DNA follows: TGTGCCAGCAGTCCCGCAGGGAGGTACGAGCAGTACTTC. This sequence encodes CASSPAGRYEQYF.

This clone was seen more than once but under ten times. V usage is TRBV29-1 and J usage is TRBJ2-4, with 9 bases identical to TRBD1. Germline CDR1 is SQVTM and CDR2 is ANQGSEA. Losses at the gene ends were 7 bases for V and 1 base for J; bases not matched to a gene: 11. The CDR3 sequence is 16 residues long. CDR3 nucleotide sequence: TGCAGCGCAACCGGGACAGGGATTGGGGCCAAAAACATTCAGTACTTC. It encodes CSATGTGIGAKNIQYF.

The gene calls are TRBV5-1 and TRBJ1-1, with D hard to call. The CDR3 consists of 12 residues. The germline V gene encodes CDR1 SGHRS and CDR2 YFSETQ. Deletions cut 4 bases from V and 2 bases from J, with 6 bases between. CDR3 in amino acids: CASSKINTEAFF. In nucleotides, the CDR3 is TGCGCCAGCAGCAAAATAAACACTGAAGCTTTCTTT.

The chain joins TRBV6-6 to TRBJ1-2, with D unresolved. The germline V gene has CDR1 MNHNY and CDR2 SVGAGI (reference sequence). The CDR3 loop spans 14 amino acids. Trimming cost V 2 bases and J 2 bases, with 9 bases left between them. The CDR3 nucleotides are TGTGCCAGCAGTTACGGCACCGCAAACTATGGCTACACCTTC. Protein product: CASSYGTANYGYTF.

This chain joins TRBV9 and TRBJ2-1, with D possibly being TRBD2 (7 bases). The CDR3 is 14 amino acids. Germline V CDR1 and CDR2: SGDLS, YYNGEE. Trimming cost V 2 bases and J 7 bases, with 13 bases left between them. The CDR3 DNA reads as TGTGCCAGCAGCGTGCGGGGGCCGCCGAATGAGCAGTTCTTC. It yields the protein CASSVRGPPNEQFF.

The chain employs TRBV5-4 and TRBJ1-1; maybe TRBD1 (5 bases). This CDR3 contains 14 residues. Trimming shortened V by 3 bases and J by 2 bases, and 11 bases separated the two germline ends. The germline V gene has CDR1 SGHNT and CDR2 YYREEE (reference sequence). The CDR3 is CASSSRTLNTEAFF. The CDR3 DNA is TGTGCCAGCAGCTCCAGGACACTCAACACTGAAGCTTTCTTT.

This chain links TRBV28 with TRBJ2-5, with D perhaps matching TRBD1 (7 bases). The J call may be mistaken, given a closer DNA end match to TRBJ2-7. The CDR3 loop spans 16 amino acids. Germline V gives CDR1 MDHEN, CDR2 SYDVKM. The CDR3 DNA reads TGTGCCAGCAGGTGGACTCGGGCGGGACAGTCCTACGAGCAGTACTTC. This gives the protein CASRWTRAGQSYEQYF.